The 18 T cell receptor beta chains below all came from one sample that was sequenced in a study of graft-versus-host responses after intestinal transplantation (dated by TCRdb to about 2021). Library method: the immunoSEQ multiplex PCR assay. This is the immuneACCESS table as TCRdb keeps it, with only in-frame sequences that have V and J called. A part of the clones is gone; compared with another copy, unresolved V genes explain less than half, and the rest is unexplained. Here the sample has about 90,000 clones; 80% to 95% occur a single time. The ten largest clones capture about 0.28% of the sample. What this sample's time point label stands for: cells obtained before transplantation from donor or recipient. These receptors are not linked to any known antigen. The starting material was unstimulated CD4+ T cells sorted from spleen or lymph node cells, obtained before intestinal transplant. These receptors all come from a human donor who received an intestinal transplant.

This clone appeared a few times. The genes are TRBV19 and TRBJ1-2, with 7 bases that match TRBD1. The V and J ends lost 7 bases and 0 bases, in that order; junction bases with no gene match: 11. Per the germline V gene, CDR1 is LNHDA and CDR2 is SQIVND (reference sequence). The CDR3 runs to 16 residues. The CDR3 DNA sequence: TGTGCCAGTATGGGGCAGGGGGGGCTAGCTAACTATGGCTACACCTTC. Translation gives CASMGQGGLANYGYTF.

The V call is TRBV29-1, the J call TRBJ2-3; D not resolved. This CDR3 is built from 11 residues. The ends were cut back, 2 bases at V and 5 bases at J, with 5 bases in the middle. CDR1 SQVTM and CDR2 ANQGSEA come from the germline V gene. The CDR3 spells CSVEPGDTQYF. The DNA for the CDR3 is TGCAGCGTTGAACCGGGAGATACGCAGTATTTT.

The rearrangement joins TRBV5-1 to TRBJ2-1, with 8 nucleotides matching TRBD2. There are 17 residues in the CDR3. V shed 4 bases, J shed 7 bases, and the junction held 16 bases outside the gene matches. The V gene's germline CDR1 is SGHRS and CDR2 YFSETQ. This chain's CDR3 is CASSLRTNGRALNEQFF. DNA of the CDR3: TGCGCCAGCAGCCTACGGACTAACGGGAGGGCTTTGAATGAGCAGTTCTTC.

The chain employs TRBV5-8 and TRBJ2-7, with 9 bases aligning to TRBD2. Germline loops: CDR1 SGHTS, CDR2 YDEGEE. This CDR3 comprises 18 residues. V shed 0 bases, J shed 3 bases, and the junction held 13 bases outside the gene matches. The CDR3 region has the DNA TGTGCCAGCAGCTTGGAGGGGATAGCGGGAGCGCCTGGCTACGAGCAGTACTTC. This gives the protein CASSLEGIAGAPGYEQYF.

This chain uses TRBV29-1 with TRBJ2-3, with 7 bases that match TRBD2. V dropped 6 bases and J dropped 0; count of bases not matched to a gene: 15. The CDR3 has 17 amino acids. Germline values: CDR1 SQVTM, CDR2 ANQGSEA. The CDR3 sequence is CSVEKGGKRISTDTQYF. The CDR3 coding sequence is TGCAGCGTCGAAAAGGGAGGGAAGCGGATTAGCACAGATACGCAGTATTTT.

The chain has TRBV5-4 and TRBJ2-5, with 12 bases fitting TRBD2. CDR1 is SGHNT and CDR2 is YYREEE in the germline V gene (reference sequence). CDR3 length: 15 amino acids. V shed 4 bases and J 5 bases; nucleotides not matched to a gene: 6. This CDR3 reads CASSPSGRAGETQYF. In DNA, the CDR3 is TGTGCCAGCAGCCCTAGCGGGAGGGCCGGGGAGACCCAGTACTTC.

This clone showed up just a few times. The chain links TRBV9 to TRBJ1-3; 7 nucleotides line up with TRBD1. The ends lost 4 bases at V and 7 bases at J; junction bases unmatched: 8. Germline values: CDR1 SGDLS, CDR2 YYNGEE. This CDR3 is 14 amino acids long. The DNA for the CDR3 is TGTGCCAGCAGCTCGACAGGGTGGAGGAACACCATATATTTT. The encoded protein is CASSSTGWRNTIYF.

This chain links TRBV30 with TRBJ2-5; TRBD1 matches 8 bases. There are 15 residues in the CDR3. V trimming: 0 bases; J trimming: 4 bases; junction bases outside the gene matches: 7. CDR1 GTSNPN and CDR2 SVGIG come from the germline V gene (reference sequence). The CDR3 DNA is TGTGCCTGGAGTGTGAAACAGGGGGTTTTAGAGACCCAGTACTTC. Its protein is CAWSVKQGVLETQYF.

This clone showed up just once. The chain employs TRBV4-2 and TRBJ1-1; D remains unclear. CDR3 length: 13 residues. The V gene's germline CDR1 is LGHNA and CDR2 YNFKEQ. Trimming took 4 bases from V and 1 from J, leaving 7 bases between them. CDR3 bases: TGTGCCAGCAGCCGCCCAAGGAACACTGAAGCTTTCTTT. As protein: CASSRPRNTEAFF.

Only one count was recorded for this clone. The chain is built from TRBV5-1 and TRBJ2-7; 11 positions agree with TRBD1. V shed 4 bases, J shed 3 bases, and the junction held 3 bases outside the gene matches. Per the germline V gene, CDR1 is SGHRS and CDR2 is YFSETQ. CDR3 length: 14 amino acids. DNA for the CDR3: TGCGCCAGCAGCACGGACAGGGGGCTCTACGAGCAGTACTTC. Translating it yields CASSTDRGLYEQYF.

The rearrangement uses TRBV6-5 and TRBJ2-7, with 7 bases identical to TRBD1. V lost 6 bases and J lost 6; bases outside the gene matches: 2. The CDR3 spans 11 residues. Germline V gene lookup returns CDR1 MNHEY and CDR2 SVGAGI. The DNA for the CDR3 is TGTGCCAGCAGACGACAGGGCGAGCAGTACTTC. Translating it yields CASRRQGEQYF.

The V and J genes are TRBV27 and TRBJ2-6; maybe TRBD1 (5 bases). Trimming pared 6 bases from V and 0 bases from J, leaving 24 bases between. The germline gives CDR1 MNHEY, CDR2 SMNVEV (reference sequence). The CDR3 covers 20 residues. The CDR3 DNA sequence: TGTGCCAGCAGGTCCGATGTAAAGGGGCCCGTGAGCTCTGGGGCCAACGTCCTGACTTTC. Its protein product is CASRSDVKGPVSSGANVLTF.

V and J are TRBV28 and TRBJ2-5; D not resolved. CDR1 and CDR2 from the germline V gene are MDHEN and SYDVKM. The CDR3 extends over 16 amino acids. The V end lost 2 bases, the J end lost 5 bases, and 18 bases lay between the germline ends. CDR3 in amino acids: CASSLVFGPQRETQYF. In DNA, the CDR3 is TGTGCCAGCAGTTTAGTGTTTGGACCTCAGAGGGAGACCCAGTACTTC. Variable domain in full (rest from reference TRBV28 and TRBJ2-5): DVKVTQSSRYLVKRTGEKVFLECVQDMDHENMFWYRQDPGLGLRLIYFSYDVKMKEKGDIPEGYSVSREKKERFSLILESASTNQTSMYLCASSLVFGPQRETQYFGPGTRLLVL.

CDR3 amino acids: CASTRGGGSNQPQHF. The CDR3, as DNA: TGTGCCAGCACCCGGGGGGGAGGAAGCAATCAGCCCCAGCATTTT. This chain joins TRBV6-6 and TRBJ1-5, with D perhaps matching TRBD1 (5 bases). Germline CDR1 MNHNY, CDR2 SVGAGI (reference sequence). There are 15 residues in the CDR3. Trimming removed 7 bases from V and 1 base from J, with 14 bases in between.

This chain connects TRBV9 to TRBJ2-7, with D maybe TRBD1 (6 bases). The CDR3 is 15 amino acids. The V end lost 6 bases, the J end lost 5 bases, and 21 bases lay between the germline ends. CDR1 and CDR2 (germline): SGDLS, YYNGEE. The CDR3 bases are TGTGCCAGCACCCCGAGGGGGAGCCTAGGGGACGAGCAGTACTTC. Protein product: CASTPRGSLGDEQYF.

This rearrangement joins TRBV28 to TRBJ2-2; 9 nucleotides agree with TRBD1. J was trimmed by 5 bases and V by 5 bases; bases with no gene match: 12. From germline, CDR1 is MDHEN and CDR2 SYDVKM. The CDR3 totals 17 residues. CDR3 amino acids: CASSANTGGVGTGELFF. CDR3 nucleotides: TGTGCCAGCAGTGCAAATACAGGGGGCGTTGGGACCGGGGAGCTGTTTTTT.

The CDR3 DNA sequence: TGTGCCAGCAGTGAAGCACGACAGCCTAACACTGAAGCTTTCTTT. Translating it yields CASSEARQPNTEAFF. This rearrangement joins TRBV2 to TRBJ1-1, with D perhaps TRBD1 (5 bases). V shed 0 bases and J shed 2 bases, with 10 bases lying between them. Germline loops: CDR1 SNHLY, CDR2 FYNNEI. The CDR3 spans 15 residues.

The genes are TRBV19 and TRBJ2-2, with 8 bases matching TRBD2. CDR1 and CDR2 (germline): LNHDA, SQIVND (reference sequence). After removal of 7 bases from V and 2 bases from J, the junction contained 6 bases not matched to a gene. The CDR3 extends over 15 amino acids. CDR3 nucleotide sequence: TGTGCCAGTAAGCTGGCGGGGGGAAACACCGGGGAGCTGTTTTTT. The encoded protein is CASKLAGGNTGELFF. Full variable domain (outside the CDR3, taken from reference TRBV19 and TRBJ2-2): DGGITQSPKYLFRKEGQNVTLSCEQNLNHDAMYWYRQDPGQGLRLIYYSQIVNDFQKGDIAEGYSVSREKKESFPLTVTSAQKNPTAFYLCASKLAGGNTGELFFGEGSRLTVL.